The rows below give T cell receptor beta chains drawn from one sample of a study of T cell responses to AZD1222 COVID-19 vaccine. Generated by immunoSEQ multiplex PCR, the TCRdb table keeps only in-frame clones and is missing some. The profile shows about 49,000 clones, roughly 84% of them singletons. The specimen comprised peripheral blood, sampled on day 0 of MenACWY control vaccination. All receptors come from an adult in good health. The CDR3 runs from the conserved cysteine through the conserved F or W. Each record gives: J gene, clone size, CDR3 length, V gene, D gene, CDR3 DNA, CDR3 protein. The D gene is left open where the match is weak. Size is omitted from some rows. Given values are once, few, many or a class for expanded clones.

>TRBJ2-5|NA|16|TRBV7-9|NA
TGTGCCAGCAGAACTGACCCGACGGATTCTAGGGAGACCCAGTACTTC
CASRTDPTDSRETQYF
>TRBJ2-2|NA|18|TRBV25-1|NA
TGTGCCAGCAGACCCGGCCCTCCCGGGAAGAGGACCACCGGGGAGCTGTTTTTT
CASRPGPPGKRTTGELFF
>TRBJ2-2|many|13|TRBV6-1|NA
TGTGCCAGCAGTGAAGGGGACACCGGGGAGCTGTTTTTT
CASSEGDTGELFF
>TRBJ1-2|NA|12|TRBV12-3/TRBV12-4|NA
TGTGCCAGCAGTGGACGAAACTATGGCTACACCTTC
CASSGRNYGYTF
>TRBJ2-7|NA|14|TRBV5-5|TRBD2
TGTGCCAGCTCCGGGGGAAGCGGGGCCTACGAGCAGTACTTC
CASSGGSGAYEQYF
>TRBJ1-2|NA|14|TRBV7-9|TRBD1
TGTGCCAGCAGCTTAGGACAGGGGGCGCGTGGCTACACCTTC
CASSLGQGARGYTF
>TRBJ2-1|few|15|TRBV18|NA
TGTGCCAGCTCACGAGGGGTGAAGTCCTACAATGAGCAGTTCTTC
CASSRGVKSYNEQFF
>TRBJ2-2|NA|16|TRBV18|NA
TGTGCCAGCTCACCTCCCGGGCGAGTGAACACCGGGGAGCTGTTTTTT
CASSPPGRVNTGELFF
>TRBJ2-7|NA|13|TRBV11-1|NA
TGTGCCAGCAGCTTAGCGTTTAACTACGAGCAGTACTTC
CASSLAFNYEQYF
>TRBJ2-2|NA|15|TRBV7-7|TRBD1
TGTGCCAGCAGCCCCGGGACAGGGGGCGGCGGGGAGCTGTTTTTT
CASSPGTGGGGELFF
>TRBJ1-5|NA|13|TRBV10-3|NA
TGTGCCATTGACAGTGCAAGGGGCCAGCCCCAGCATTTT
CAIDSARGQPQHF
>TRBJ1-3|NA|17|TRBV11-2|NA
TGTGCCAGCAGCACATCAGTCGGCGGAGCCTCTGGAAACACCATATATTTT
CASSTSVGGASGNTIYF
>TRBJ2-5|NA|13|TRBV5-1|NA
TGCGCCAGCAGGGAGTATTCAGTAGAGACCCAGTACTTC
CASREYSVETQYF
>TRBJ2-1|NA|11|TRBV9|NA
TGTGCCAGCAGCGCTAGCAATGAGCAGTTCTTC
CASSASNEQFF
>TRBJ2-4|NA|14|TRBV5-1|TRBD1
TGCGCCAGCAAAGATACAGGGGGAAAAAACATTCAGTACTTC
CASKDTGGKNIQYF
>TRBJ2-2|NA|15|TRBV6-5|TRBD2
TGTGCCAGCGCGGGAGGGACAAGGCGCACCGGGGAGCTGTTTTTT
CASAGGTRRTGELFF
>TRBJ2-2|NA|13|TRBV6-2/TRBV6-3|NA
TGTGCCAGCAGTTCCCAGGTAGCAGGGGAGCTGTTTTTT
CASSSQVAGELFF
>TRBJ2-3|once|15|TRBV5-1|NA
TGCGCCAGCAGCTTAGGGACCCCTTTGGTCGATACGCAGTATTTT
CASSLGTPLVDTQYF
>TRBJ1-4|NA|14|TRBV25-1|NA
TGTGCCAGCAGTGAAGGCGGGACGGGGGAAAAACTGTTTTTT
CASSEGGTGEKLFF
>TRBJ2-7|NA|16|TRBV14|TRBD2
TGTGCCAGCAGCCCTTTCGGGACTAGCTCCGCCTACGAGCAGTACTTC
CASSPFGTSSAYEQYF
>TRBJ2-2|NA|13|TRBV5-6|NA
TGTGCCAGCAGCTTGCAGGGACCCGGGGAGCTGTTTTTT
CASSLQGPGELFF
>TRBJ2-1|once|14|TRBV6-1|TRBD2
TGTGCCAGCAGTGAACTAGCGGGGTACAATGAGCAGTTCTTC
CASSELAGYNEQFF
>TRBJ1-4|NA|13|TRBV3-1/TRBV3-2|NA
TGTGCCAGCAGCCGGATGACGTCTGAAAAACTGTTTTTT
CASSRMTSEKLFF
>TRBJ1-3|NA|14|TRBV6-5|TRBD1
TGTGCCAGCCAGAGCAGGGGGCGAGAGAACACCATATATTTT
CASQSRGRENTIYF
>TRBJ1-3|NA|13|TRBV5-4|NA
TGTGCCAGCAGCCCCCGGGACGGACCGCAAATATATTTT
CASSPRDGPQIYF
>TRBJ2-1|once|15|TRBV6-4|TRBD2
TGTGCCAGCAGTGACTCAGCGGGAGGGATGGATGAGCAGTTCTTC
CASSDSAGGMDEQFF
>TRBJ2-1|NA|15|TRBV19|TRBD1
TGTGCCAGTAGTCAGGACAGGGGCTCCTACAATGAGCAGTTCTTC
CASSQDRGSYNEQFF
>TRBJ1-6|NA|15|TRBV28|NA
TGTGCCAGCAGTAGGGCTGGACAAGGTCTGTTACTCCTCCACTTT
CASSRAGQGLLLLHF
>TRBJ2-4|NA|16|TRBV6-5|NA
TGTGCCAGCAGTTACTCGCCGGGGGCGGCCAAAAACATTCAGTACTTC
CASSYSPGAAKNIQYF
>TRBJ1-5|NA|15|TRBV27|TRBD1
TGTGCCAGCAGTCTCCTCGGGACAGGTAATCAGCCCCAGCATTTT
CASSLLGTGNQPQHF
>TRBJ1-2|NA|14|TRBV7-8|NA
TGTGCCAGCAGCCCATCCGGAGGGGGCTATGGCTACACCTTC
CASSPSGGGYGYTF
>TRBJ1-1|NA|13|TRBV6-5|NA
TGTGCCAGCAGTCCCGAACGGAACACTGAAGCTTTCTTT
CASSPERNTEAFF
>TRBJ1-4|once|15|TRBV5-1|NA
TGCGCCAGCAGCTTGGATGGGGCTCCTAATGAAAAACTGTTTTTT
CASSLDGAPNEKLFF
>TRBJ2-1|NA|17|TRBV19|NA
TGTGCCAGTAGTGCCGGACTTGGGGGGCCATCCTACAATGAGCAGTTCTTC
CASSAGLGGPSYNEQFF
>TRBJ2-1|NA|13|TRBV18|NA
TGTGCCAGCTCACCACCTAAGACAGGCGAGCAGTTCTTC
CASSPPKTGEQFF
>TRBJ1-4|NA|19|TRBV28|NA
TGTGCCAGCAGTTTTCCGGGACTCCCTCCTTGGGTGACTAATGAAAAACTGTTTTTT
CASSFPGLPPWVTNEKLFF
>TRBJ2-4|NA|17|TRBV5-1|TRBD2
TGCGCCAGCAGCTTGGGGTGGACTAGCGGGTCGAAAAACATTCAGTACTTC
CASSLGWTSGSKNIQYF
>TRBJ2-5|NA|14|TRBV14|TRBD1
TGTGCCAGCAGCCAAGAGACAGGACAGGTGACCCAGTACTTC
CASSQETGQVTQYF
>TRBJ1-1|NA|12|TRBV19|TRBD1
TGTGCCAGTAGTAGAATACAGGGGGAAGCTTTCTTT
CASSRIQGEAFF
>TRBJ1-6|NA|16|TRBV7-8|NA
TGTGCCAGCAGCAAAGACAGGAGCTCCTATAATTCACCCCTCCACTTT
CASSKDRSSYNSPLHF
>TRBJ2-5|few|12|TRBV7-9|NA
TGTGCCAGCAGCTCTAATCAAGAGACCCAGTACTTC
CASSSNQETQYF
>TRBJ1-1|NA|13|TRBV30|NA
TGTGCCTGGAGGTGGGGGATTAACACTGAAGCTTTCTTT
CAWRWGINTEAFF
>TRBJ2-7|once|16|TRBV11-2|NA
TGTGCCAGCAGCTTAGCCCCGGGACAAGCCTCCTACGAGCAGTACTTC
CASSLAPGQASYEQYF
>TRBJ1-6|NA|13|TRBV30|NA
TGTGCCCGTGAAGCAAATCCTGGTTCACCCCTCCACTTT
CAREANPGSPLHF
>TRBJ2-1|NA|14|TRBV10-3|TRBD2
TGTGCCAGCGCGGGAGGGACTTATTACAATGAGCAGTTCTTC
CASAGGTYYNEQFF
>TRBJ1-4|few|17|TRBV3-1/TRBV3-2|TRBD1
TGTGCCAGCAGCCATCCCAAGACAGGGACCGAGAATGAAAAACTGTTTTTT
CASSHPKTGTENEKLFF